These 14 T cell receptor beta chains originate from one sample sequenced in a study of T-cell memory formation after mild COVID-19. TCRdb used MiXCR to reprocess the 5' RACE reads, holding one entry per CDR3 protein. The table shows about 290,000 distinct CDR3 sequences, with about a sixth occurring only once. Sequencing was performed on PBMCs or a T cell subset sorted from them (not recorded which). All receptors derive from a man younger than 35 who had mild COVID-19 (a few samples of this study predate the infection). Cell type and time point are not known.

This chain uses TRBV20-1 with TRBJ2-7; D tentatively fits TRBD1 or TRBD2 (5 bases each). There are 14 residues in the CDR3. CDR1 and CDR2 from the germline V gene are DFQATT and SNEGSKA (reference sequence). Trimming stripped 2 bases from V and 0 bases from J, with 11 bases between. The CDR3: CSARSAGSSYEQYV. CDR3 nucleotide sequence: TGCAGTGCTAGATCGGCAGGGAGCTCCTACGAGCAGTACGTC.

This clonotype was counted between two and nine times. This chain uses TRBV12-3 or TRBV12-4 with TRBJ1-2; 7 nucleotides agree with TRBD1. V gave up 5 bases and J gave up 8 bases; unmatched junction bases: 11. The CDR3 is 14 amino acids. Here the CDR3 reads CASSPWAGGEGYTF. Written as DNA, the CDR3 is TGTGCCAGCAGTCCGTGGGCAGGGGGAGAAGGCTACACCTTC.

The V and J genes are TRBV13 and TRBJ2-1; the D is unclear. From germline, CDR1 is PRHDT and CDR2 FYEKMQ (reference sequence). The CDR3 spans 12 residues. The germline V and J ends were trimmed by 9 bases and 8 bases, with 14 bases remaining between them. CDR3 sequence reads: CASQLDRHEQFF. Written as DNA, the CDR3 is TGTGCCAGTCAGTTGGACCGCCATGAGCAGTTCTTC.

The CDR3 DNA reads as TGCGCCAGCAGCAGCCGGAGAGGGTACCAAGAGACCCAGTACTTC. Protein: CASSSRRGYQETQYF. The V and J genes are TRBV5-1 and TRBJ2-5; D is perhaps TRBD2 (5 bases). The CDR3 contains 15 residues. Between the trimmed V and J ends, which lost 4 bases and 0 bases, there was a span of 13 bases. CDR1 SGHRS and CDR2 YFSETQ come from the germline V gene.

The chain combines TRBV24-1 with TRBJ2-1; 15 positions match TRBD2. Looked up from germline, CDR1 is KGHDR and CDR2 is SFDVKD. J gave up 10 bases and V 6 bases, and 6 bases lay outside the gene matches. The CDR3 spans 15 residues. CDR3 in amino acids: CATSRWTSGGGEQFF. The CDR3 DNA reads as TGTGCCACCAGTCGGTGGACTAGCGGGGGGGGCGAGCAGTTCTTC.

The genes are TRBV4-3 and TRBJ2-2, with D possibly TRBD1 on 5 matching bases. There are 14 residues in the CDR3. V was cut by 0 bases and J by 6 bases, with 8 bases left in between. Germline values: CDR1 LGHNA, CDR2 YSLEER. For the CDR3, the DNA is TGCGCCAGCAGCCAAGATCTCAGGGCCGGGGAGCTGTTTTTT. It codes for CASSQDLRAGELFF.

This clonotype was counted many times. This chain uses TRBV6-5 with TRBJ2-5; possibly TRBD2 for D (7 bases). This CDR3 is 15 amino acids long. Germline CDR1 MNHEY, CDR2 SVGAGI. The V gene lost 0 bases and the J gene lost 10 bases, with 18 bases spanning the gap. In DNA form, the CDR3 reads TGTGCCAGCAGTTACTCAATCGGGGGCAGGGAGGGCCAGTACTTC. It yields the protein CASSYSIGGREGQYF.

This clonotype was seen more than once but under ten times. V gene TRBV6-5 combines with J gene TRBJ1-2; D perhaps matches TRBD1 (5 bases). The germline V gene has CDR1 MNHEY and CDR2 SVGAGI. The V end was cut by 4 bases, the J end by 8 bases, with 14 bases between. This CDR3 region has 13 residues. The CDR3 DNA is TGTGCCAGCAGTTTCCGGACGGGGGAGGGCTACACCTTC. Protein: CASSFRTGEGYTF.

Only a few counts were recorded for this clonotype. The rearrangement uses TRBV5-1 and TRBJ2-7; the D gene is possibly TRBD2 (6 bases). The CDR3 is 14 residues long. The ends were cut back, 4 bases at V and 0 bases at J, with 11 bases in the middle. CDR1 SGHRS and CDR2 YFSETQ come from the germline V gene. The CDR3 is CASSQGTASYEQYF. The CDR3 DNA reads as TGCGCCAGCAGCCAAGGGACTGCCTCCTACGAGCAGTACTTC.

This clonotype appeared a few times. The rearrangement joins TRBV19 to TRBJ2-7; D possibly corresponds to TRBD2 (5 bases). Trimming removed 7 bases at V and 9 bases at J, with 16 bases between. CDR1 and CDR2 from the germline V gene are LNHDA and SQIVND (reference sequence). The CDR3 contains 12 residues. In nucleotides, the CDR3 is TGTGCCAGTATCGCCCCAGGAGGAAGGCAGTACGTC. Amino acids: CASIAPGGRQYV.

In this sample, this clonotype turned up once. The chain recombines TRBV7-3 with TRBJ2-1; D may match TRBD1 or TRBD2 (5 bases each). This CDR3 has 14 residues. Trimming stripped 2 bases from V and 4 bases from J, with 9 bases between. Germline CDR1 reads SGHTA; CDR2 reads FQGTGA. CDR3 sequence (DNA): TGTGCCAGCAGCTTATTAGAGGGGTACAATGAGCAGTTCTTC. Protein: CASSLLEGYNEQFF.

This clonotype was seen a few times. The V gene is TRBV27, the J gene TRBJ1-6, with D unclear. CDR1 is MNHEY and CDR2 is SMNVEV in the germline V gene (reference sequence). This CDR3 is built from 12 residues. V gave up 9 bases and J gave up 5 bases, with 8 bases separating them. The CDR3 sequence is CASGPDNSPLHF. CDR3 coding DNA: TGTGCCAGTGGCCCCGATAATTCACCCCTCCACTTT.

This clonotype was seen ten or more times. V usage is TRBV6-6 and J usage is TRBJ2-7, with TRBD1 matching 7 bases. Germline CDR1 MNHNY, CDR2 SVGAGI (reference sequence). The CDR3 is 12 residues long. With V trimmed by 6 bases and J by 3 bases, 2 bases remained unmatched. The CDR3 sequence is CASSPGGYEQYV. CDR3 nucleotide sequence: TGTGCCAGCAGCCCAGGGGGCTACGAGCAGTACGTC.

The chain carries TRBV6-6 and TRBJ2-7; perhaps TRBD2 as D (6 bases). V lost 5 bases, J lost 7 bases, and 12 bases lay in between. In germline, CDR1 is MNHNY, CDR2 SVGAGI (reference sequence). The CDR3 is made up of 12 amino acids. This CDR3 is CASSTGGGEQYV. The CDR3 DNA reads TGTGCCAGCAGTACCGGGGGAGGAGAGCAGTACGTC.